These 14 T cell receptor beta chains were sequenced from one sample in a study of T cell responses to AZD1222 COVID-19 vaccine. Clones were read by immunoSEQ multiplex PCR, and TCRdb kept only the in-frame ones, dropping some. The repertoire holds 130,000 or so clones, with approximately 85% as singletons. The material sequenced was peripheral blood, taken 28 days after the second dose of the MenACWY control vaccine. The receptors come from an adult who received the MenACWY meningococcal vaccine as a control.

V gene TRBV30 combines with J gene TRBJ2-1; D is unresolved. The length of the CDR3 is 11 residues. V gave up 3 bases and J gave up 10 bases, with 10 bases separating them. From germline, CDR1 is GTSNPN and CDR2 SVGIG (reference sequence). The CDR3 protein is CAWSPMREQFF. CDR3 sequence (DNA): TGTGCCTGGAGCCCAATGCGGGAGCAGTTCTTC.

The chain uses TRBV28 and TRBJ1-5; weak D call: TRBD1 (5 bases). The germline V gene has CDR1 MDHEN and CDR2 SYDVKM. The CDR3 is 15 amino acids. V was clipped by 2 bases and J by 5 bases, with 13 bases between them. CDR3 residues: CASSLGGGPYQPQHF. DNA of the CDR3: TGTGCCAGCAGTTTAGGGGGGGGACCTTATCAGCCCCAGCATTTT.

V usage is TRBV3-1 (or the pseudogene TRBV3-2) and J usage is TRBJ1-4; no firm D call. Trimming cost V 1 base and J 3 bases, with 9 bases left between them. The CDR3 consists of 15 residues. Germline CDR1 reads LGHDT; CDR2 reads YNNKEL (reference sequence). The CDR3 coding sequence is TGTGCCAGCAGCCAAGTAAGGGTACCTAATGAAAAACTGTTTTTT. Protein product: CASSQVRVPNEKLFF.

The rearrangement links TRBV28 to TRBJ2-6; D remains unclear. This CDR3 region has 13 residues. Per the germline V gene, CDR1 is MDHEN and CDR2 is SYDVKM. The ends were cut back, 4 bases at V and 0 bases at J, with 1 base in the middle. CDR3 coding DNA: TGTGCCAGCAGTTCCTCTGGGGCCAACGTCCTGACTTTC. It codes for CASSSSGANVLTF. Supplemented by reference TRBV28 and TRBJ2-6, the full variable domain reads DVKVTQSSRYLVKRTGEKVFLECVQDMDHENMFWYRQDPGLGLRLIYFSYDVKMKEKGDIPEGYSVSREKKERFSLILESASTNQTSMYLCASSSSGANVLTFGAGSRLTVL.

The CDR3 nucleotides read TGCGCCAGCAGTGGTCCTCGTTCGGGATCCGGGGCTTTCTTT. Protein product: CASSGPRSGSGAFF. The rearrangement uses TRBV5-1 and TRBJ1-1; D ambiguous. The CDR3 runs 14 residues. From germline, CDR1 is SGHRS and CDR2 YFSETQ. Trimming took off 5 bases at V and 11 bases at J, with 22 bases between the two ends. The full variable domain, rest sourced from reference TRBV5-1 and TRBJ1-1, is KAGVTQTPRYLIKTRGQQVTLSCSPISGHRSVSWYQQTPGQGLQFLFEYFSETQRNKGNFPGRFSGRQFSNSRSEMNVSTLELGDSALYLCASSGPRSGSGAFFGQGTRLTVV.

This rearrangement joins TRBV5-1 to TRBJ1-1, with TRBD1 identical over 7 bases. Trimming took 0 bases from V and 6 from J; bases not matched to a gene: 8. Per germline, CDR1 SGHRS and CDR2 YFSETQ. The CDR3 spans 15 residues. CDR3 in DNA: TGCGCCAGCAGCTTGGGAGGGGGCGAAATCTCTGAAGCTTTCTTT. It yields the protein CASSLGGGEISEAFF. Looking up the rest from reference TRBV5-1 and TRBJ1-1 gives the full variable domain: KAGVTQTPRYLIKTRGQQVTLSCSPISGHRSVSWYQQTPGQGLQFLFEYFSETQRNKGNFPGRFSGRQFSNSRSEMNVSTLELGDSALYLCASSLGGGEISEAFFGQGTRLTVV.

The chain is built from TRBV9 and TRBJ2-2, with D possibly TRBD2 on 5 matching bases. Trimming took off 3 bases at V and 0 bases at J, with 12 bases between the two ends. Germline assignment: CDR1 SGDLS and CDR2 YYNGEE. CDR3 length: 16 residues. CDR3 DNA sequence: TGTGCCAGCAGCGAACTTGGACTGGCGAACACCGGGGAGCTGTTTTTT. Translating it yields CASSELGLANTGELFF.

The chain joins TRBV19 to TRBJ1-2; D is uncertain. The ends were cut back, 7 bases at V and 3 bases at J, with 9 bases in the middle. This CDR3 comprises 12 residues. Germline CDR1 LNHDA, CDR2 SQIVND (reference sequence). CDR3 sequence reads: CASTSSYYGYTF. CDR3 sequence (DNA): TGTGCCAGTACCAGTTCGTACTATGGCTACACCTTC.

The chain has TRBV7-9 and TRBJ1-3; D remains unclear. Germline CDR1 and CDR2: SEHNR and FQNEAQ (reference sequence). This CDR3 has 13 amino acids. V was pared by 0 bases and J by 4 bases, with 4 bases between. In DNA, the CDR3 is TGTGCCAGCAGCTTAGCAGGGGGAAACACCATATATTTT. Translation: CASSLAGGNTIYF.

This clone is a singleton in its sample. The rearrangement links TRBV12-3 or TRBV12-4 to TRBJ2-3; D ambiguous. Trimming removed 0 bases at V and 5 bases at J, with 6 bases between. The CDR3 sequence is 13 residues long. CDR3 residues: CASSLAWGDTQYF. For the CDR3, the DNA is TGTGCCAGCAGTTTAGCGTGGGGAGATACGCAGTATTTT.

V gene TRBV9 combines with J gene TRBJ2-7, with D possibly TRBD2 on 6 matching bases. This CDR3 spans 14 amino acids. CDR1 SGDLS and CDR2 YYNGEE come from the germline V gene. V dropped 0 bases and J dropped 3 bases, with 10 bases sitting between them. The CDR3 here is CASSVGDSSYEQYF. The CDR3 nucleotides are TGTGCCAGCAGCGTAGGGGACTCTAGCTACGAGCAGTACTTC.

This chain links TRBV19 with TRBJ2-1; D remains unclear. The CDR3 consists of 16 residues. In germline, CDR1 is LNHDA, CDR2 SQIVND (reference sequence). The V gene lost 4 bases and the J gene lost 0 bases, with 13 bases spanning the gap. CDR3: CASSTRTTSSYNEQFF. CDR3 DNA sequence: TGTGCCAGTAGTACTCGGACGACGAGCTCCTACAATGAGCAGTTCTTC.

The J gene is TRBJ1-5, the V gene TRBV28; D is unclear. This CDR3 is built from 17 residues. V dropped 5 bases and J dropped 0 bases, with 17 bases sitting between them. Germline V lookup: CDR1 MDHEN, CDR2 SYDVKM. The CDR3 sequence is CASSQLRLDYSNQPQHF. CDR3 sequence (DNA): TGTGCCAGCAGTCAGCTCAGGTTAGACTATAGCAATCAGCCCCAGCATTTT.

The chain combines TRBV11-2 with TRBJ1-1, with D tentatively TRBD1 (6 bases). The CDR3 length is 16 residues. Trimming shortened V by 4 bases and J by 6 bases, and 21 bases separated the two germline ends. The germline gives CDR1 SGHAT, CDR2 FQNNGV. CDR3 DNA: TGTGCCAGCAGCTCCCCCAGGGGAGGAGGGTTTGCTGAAGCTTTCTTT. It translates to CASSSPRGGGFAEAFF.